The following is a T cell receptor (beta chain) sequence with its context. As yet, its antigen is unknown. The CDR3 is 21 amino acids. CDR1 MNHNY and CDR2 SVGAGI come from the germline V gene (reference sequence). The V end was cut by 6 bases, the J end by 5 bases, with 34 bases between. Clones were sequenced by immunoSEQ multiplex PCR, and TCRdb holds only the in-frame ones, with some missing. The table records about 140,000 clones, under 95% of them present only once. The data stem from a study of T cell responses to AZD1222 COVID-19 vaccine. Whole-study results and caveats: Donors were chiefly white British, with a greater number of females, and clonal diversity was perhaps underestimated.

The sample here was peripheral blood, taken on day 0 of AZD1222 vaccination. This chain joins TRBV6-6 and TRBJ2-2; possible D gene TRBD1, 5 bases. This clonotype was sampled from an adult in good health. CDR3 DNA: TGTGCCAGCAGCCTCGGGCCCTTGCTGGGGCAGGGTCATCTCTGGACCGGGGAGCTGTTTTTT. Amino acids: CASSLGPLLGQGHLWTGELFF.